These 22 T cell receptor beta chains were sequenced from one sample in a study of cytomegalovirus exposure and HLA in healthy donors. PCR amplification relied on 60 Vbeta primers (plus 13 Jbeta primers). Assay: immunoSEQ multiplex PCR; the TCRdb copy retains only in-frame clones and omits some. The sample records about 160,000 clones, approximately 71% being singletons. The specimen was PBMCs. The origin of the receptors is a man in his forties or fifties in good health and CMV-seronegative.

V usage is TRBV18 and J usage is TRBJ1-2, with 7 bases matching TRBD1. The CDR3 contains 15 residues. With 4 bases clipped from V and 1 base from J, the junction kept 6 bases outside the gene matches. Looked up from germline, CDR1 is KGHSH and CDR2 is LQKENI. The CDR3 spells CASSLQGQLNYGYTF. CDR3 sequence (DNA): TGTGCCAGCTCACTTCAGGGACAGCTTAACTATGGCTACACCTTC.

The rearrangement uses TRBV4-1 and TRBJ2-3, with TRBD2 as a possible D gene (5 bases). Trimming took off 1 base at V and 1 base at J, with 12 bases between the two ends. Germline V gene data show CDR1 as MGHRA and CDR2 as YSYEKL. The CDR3 extends over 16 amino acids. In DNA, the CDR3 is TGCGCCAGCAGCCAAGTTACGGGGAGCGGCACAGATACGCAGTATTTT. Its translation: CASSQVTGSGTDTQYF.

This clone came up a few times. The identical CDR3 is also encoded by other nucleotide sequences in the sample. V gene TRBV7-2 combines with J gene TRBJ1-6; a possible D gene is TRBD1 (6 bases). Germline V lookup: CDR1 SGHTA, CDR2 FQGNSA. The CDR3 length is 13 residues. Trimming removed 1 base at V and 10 bases at J, with 8 bases between. CDR3 region: CASSLERGSPLHF. Written as DNA, the CDR3 is TGTGCCAGCAGCTTAGAGAGGGGGTCACCCCTCCACTTT.

On this clone: The sample has other DNA sequences that encode this CDR3 too. This chain uses TRBV5-1 with TRBJ2-5, with D perhaps TRBD1 (5 bases). CDR1 and CDR2 from the germline V gene are SGHRS and YFSETQ. The CDR3 length is 15 residues. V gave up 0 bases and J gave up 2 bases, with 11 bases separating them. For the CDR3, the DNA is TGCGCCAGCAGCTTGGGCGGCCAGGGTCAAGAGACCCAGTACTTC. Protein sequence: CASSLGGQGQETQYF.

The chain has TRBV19 and TRBJ2-2; possible D gene TRBD2, 5 bases. Germline CDR1 and CDR2: LNHDA and SQIVND (reference sequence). This CDR3 is 17 amino acids long. V was cut by 4 bases and J by 4 bases, with 19 bases left in between. CDR3 nucleotides: TGTGCCAGTAGTACCCATAGAGTGGAGGCGTCCACCGGGGAGCTGTTTTTT. Translated: CASSTHRVEASTGELFF.

This clone was found once. The V gene is TRBV28, the J gene TRBJ2-2, with TRBD2 as a possible D gene (6 bases). Per germline, CDR1 MDHEN and CDR2 SYDVKM. V was trimmed by 3 bases and J by 0 bases, leaving 11 bases between them. The CDR3 contains 16 residues. The CDR3 coding sequence is TGTGCCAGCAGTTTTGGGAGGTATTCGAACACCGGGGAGCTGTTTTTT. Its protein is CASSFGRYSNTGELFF.

This chain uses TRBV5-1 with TRBJ1-6; D not resolved. With 0 bases removed from V and 5 bases from J, the gap between germline ends came to 3 bases. Germline V lookup: CDR1 SGHRS, CDR2 YFSETQ. The CDR3 is 13 amino acids. This CDR3 is CASSLDNNSPLHF. CDR3 nucleotides: TGCGCCAGCAGCTTGGACAATAATTCACCCCTCCACTTT.

The chain uses TRBV11-2 and TRBJ1-4; D ambiguous. CDR1 and CDR2 (germline): SGHAT, FQNNGV. CDR3 size: 14 residues. The V and J ends lost 5 bases and 8 bases respectively, with 15 bases between them. CDR3 in DNA: TGTGCCAGCAGCCGAGTCAGAACAGAAGAAAAACTGTTTTTT. Protein: CASSRVRTEEKLFF.

The chain has TRBV4-3 and TRBJ2-7; D call uncertain. The CDR3 is 15 amino acids. V was trimmed by 0 bases and J by 0 bases, leaving 9 bases between them. Germline CDR1 reads LGHNA; CDR2 reads YSLEER. The CDR3, as DNA: TGCGCCAGCAGCCAAGAGGTGGTCAGCTCCTACGAGCAGTACTTC. As protein: CASSQEVVSSYEQYF.

This clone has more than one count but fewer than ten. The chain links TRBV4-1 to TRBJ1-3; D unclear. Germline-derived CDR1 and CDR2 are MGHRA and YSYEKL. The CDR3 is made up of 15 amino acids. Between the trimmed V and J ends, which lost 3 bases and 2 bases, there was a span of 11 bases. In DNA, the CDR3 is TGCGCCAGCAGCCACCCTCGGGGAGCTGGAAACACCATATATTTT. The encoded protein is CASSHPRGAGNTIYF.

The rearrangement uses TRBV23-1 and TRBJ2-7; TRBD1 might be the D (6 bases). TRBV23-1 is known as an ORF, though its function is uncertain. V lost 7 bases and J lost 1, with 23 bases in between. The CDR3 has 17 residues. The CDR3 is CASTLPPDPQGSYEQYF. The CDR3 DNA is TGCGCCAGCACCCTGCCCCCTGACCCACAGGGTTCCTACGAGCAGTACTTC.

V and J are TRBV15 and TRBJ2-3, with 7 bases matching TRBD2. The germline V gene encodes CDR1 LNHNV and CDR2 YYDKDF (reference sequence). Unmatched junction bases numbered 8, after V lost 4 bases and J lost 4 bases. The CDR3 runs to 15 residues. CDR3 bases: TGTGCCACCAGCACATGGGGGGGAATCGCAGATACGCAGTATTTT. As protein: CATSTWGGIADTQYF.

J is TRBJ1-2 and V is TRBV27; D unclear. CDR1 and CDR2 from the germline V gene are MNHEY and SMNVEV (reference sequence). V lost 3 bases to trimming and J lost 4 bases, with 9 bases between them. This CDR3 spans 13 amino acids. The CDR3 reads CASSFTRGYGYTF. In nucleotides, the CDR3 is TGTGCCAGCAGTTTTACCCGGGGCTATGGCTACACCTTC.

This clone was seen a few times. This chain connects TRBV10-3 to TRBJ1-1; 7 nucleotides match TRBD1. Germline V gives CDR1 ENHRY, CDR2 SYGVKD. J lost 6 bases, V lost 7 bases, and 8 bases had no gene match. This CDR3 contains 13 residues. CDR3 sequence reads: CAITVDRASEAFF. The CDR3 nucleotides are TGTGCCATCACAGTCGACAGGGCATCTGAAGCTTTCTTT.

This clone was seen a few times. V and J are TRBV27 and TRBJ1-6, with D hard to call. The CDR3 runs 12 residues. V dropped 6 bases and J dropped 4 bases, with 4 bases sitting between them. The germline V gene has CDR1 MNHEY and CDR2 SMNVEV (reference sequence). The CDR3 sequence is CASSRYNSPLHF. CDR3 DNA: TGTGCCAGCAGCCGTTATAATTCACCCCTCCACTTT.

V and J are TRBV15 and TRBJ2-3, with 13 bases fitting TRBD2. The CDR3 length is 16 residues. Looked up from germline, CDR1 is LNHNV and CDR2 is YYDKDF (reference sequence). The junction had 7 bases not matched to a gene; V was cut back by 5 bases and J by 5 bases. The DNA for the CDR3 is TGTGCCACCAGCTCTCGACTAGCGGGGGGTAAAGATACGCAGTATTTT. This gives the protein CATSSRLAGGKDTQYF.

The chain joins TRBV19 to TRBJ2-7; 8 bases align to TRBD1. CDR1 is LNHDA, CDR2 SQIVND, per germline (reference sequence). The CDR3 contains 16 residues. After removal of 5 bases from V and 0 bases from J, the junction contained 9 bases not matched to a gene. The CDR3 region is CASSPFPGQGSYEQYF. The CDR3 DNA is TGTGCCAGTAGTCCCTTCCCCGGACAGGGCTCCTACGAGCAGTACTTC.

The gene calls are TRBV18 and TRBJ2-3; TRBD1 might be the D (5 bases). The V gene lost 6 bases and the J gene lost 2 bases, with 15 bases spanning the gap. CDR3 size: 15 residues. The germline V gene has CDR1 KGHSH and CDR2 LQKENI. The CDR3 protein is CASSSRQRITDTQYF. CDR3 DNA: TGTGCCAGCTCGTCCCGACAGAGAATCACAGATACGCAGTATTTT.

This clone has only one observation. The chain is built from TRBV19 and TRBJ1-6; D possibly corresponds to TRBD1 (6 bases). Germline V gene sequence: CDR1 LNHDA, CDR2 SQIVND (reference sequence). V lost 5 bases to trimming and J lost 8 bases, with 19 bases between them. This CDR3 has 16 residues. CDR3 sequence reads: CASSERGQGRDSPLHF. CDR3 bases: TGTGCCAGTAGTGAGCGGGGGCAGGGCAGGGATTCACCCCTCCACTTT.

The chain combines TRBV10-3 with TRBJ2-5; D gene unclear. This CDR3 has 16 amino acids. Per the germline V gene, CDR1 is ENHRY and CDR2 is SYGVKD. Trimming left V 0 bases short and J 0 bases short, with 11 bases between. CDR3 coding DNA: TGTGCCATCAGTGAGTCGATCGGCAGGAACCAAGAGACCCAGTACTTC. Translation: CAISESIGRNQETQYF.

The genes are TRBV29-1 and TRBJ2-7; TRBD2 matches 8 bases. The CDR3 length is 14 residues. J was trimmed by 0 bases and V by 8 bases; bases with no gene match: 9. CDR1 is SQVTM and CDR2 is ANQGSEA in the germline V gene. The CDR3 coding sequence is TGCAGCATACAGCGGGGGACCAGCTCCTACGAGCAGTACTTC. Translated: CSIQRGTSSYEQYF.

The rearrangement uses TRBV9 and TRBJ2-1, with 9 bases aligning to TRBD1. V gave up 0 bases and J gave up 4 bases; unmatched junction bases: 2. CDR1 and CDR2 from the germline V gene are SGDLS and YYNGEE. The CDR3 runs to 15 residues. The CDR3 spells CASSVGTGAYNEQFF. CDR3 bases: TGTGCCAGCAGCGTAGGGACAGGGGCATACAATGAGCAGTTCTTC.